A single sample is the source of the 2 T cell receptor beta chains below, sequenced in a study of blood T cell repertoires in COVID-19. Profiling relied on immunoSEQ multiplex PCR, and the TCRdb table lists in-frame clones only, not all of them. The sample comprises 150,000 to 200,000 clones, over 80% of which are singletons, and under 10% rests with the top ten. The sample was peripheral blood. These receptors were taken from a woman aged 70 to 79 with COVID-19, enrolled during active disease.

CDR3 protein: CASSGQVKLGNEQFF. In DNA, the CDR3 is TGTGCCAGCAGTGGACAGGTTAAATTGGGGAATGAGCAGTTCTTC. The genes are TRBV28 and TRBJ2-1, with TRBD1 matching over 7 bases. This CDR3 is built from 15 residues. V lost 5 bases to trimming and J lost 7 bases; unmatched junction nucleotides: 11. Germline-derived CDR1 and CDR2 are MDHEN and SYDVKM.

The chain recombines TRBV10-3 with TRBJ2-1; the match to TRBD1 covers 11 bases. Trimming removed 0 bases from V and 13 bases from J; junction bases left unmatched: 2. The CDR3 loop spans 13 amino acids. Germline values: CDR1 ENHRY, CDR2 SYGVKD. CDR3 protein: CAISESGQGDQFF. In nucleotides, the CDR3 is TGTGCCATCAGTGAGTCGGGACAGGGGGACCAGTTCTTC.